These 31 T cell receptor beta chains came from one sample sequenced in a study of OX40 agonist ivuxolimab in advanced cancers. The protocol was immunoSEQ multiplex PCR, while the TCRdb copy is restricted to in-frame clones and leaves out a portion. Of about 24,000 clones in the sample, approximately 85% were seen once. Sample: CD4+ or CD8+ T cells sorted from blood, taken in a trial of the OX40 agonist ivuxolimab. Receptor source: an adult with an advanced solid tumor such as melanoma, head and neck, liver or kidney cancer.

This clone appeared once. CDR3 DNA: TGTGCCAGTAGATCCTCGGGGGGTAACACTGAAGCTTTCTTT. Translation gives CASRSSGGNTEAFF. The gene calls are TRBV19 and TRBJ1-1; a weak D match, TRBD1 (5 bases). Germline assignment: CDR1 LNHDA and CDR2 SQIVND (reference sequence). Trimming pared 6 bases from V and 2 bases from J, leaving 13 bases between. The CDR3 is 14 residues long.

This clone has a single count. This chain uses TRBV2 with TRBJ2-7; TRBD2 might be the D (5 bases). Trimming removed 7 bases from V and 4 bases from J, with 14 bases in between. Germline V gene data show CDR1 as SNHLY and CDR2 as FYNNEI. This CDR3 has 13 residues. The CDR3 nucleotides read TGTGCCAGCAAGATCCCTAGCAGGTACGAGCAGTACTTC. This sequence encodes CASKIPSRYEQYF.

The genes are TRBV13 and TRBJ1-1; maybe TRBD1 (6 bases). The germline V gene has CDR1 PRHDT and CDR2 FYEKMQ (reference sequence). Deletions cut 5 bases from V and 1 base from J, with 11 bases between. There are 14 residues in the CDR3. CDR3 sequence reads: CASSQYRENTEAFF. CDR3 nucleotide sequence: TGTGCCAGCAGCCAATACAGGGAGAACACTGAAGCTTTCTTT. Together with reference TRBV13 and TRBJ1-1, the CDR3 gives the full variable domain: AAGVIQSPRHLIKEKRETATLKCYPIPRHDTVYWYQQGPGQDPQFLISFYEKMQSDKGSIPDRFSAQQFSDYHSELNMSSLELGDSALYFCASSQYRENTEAFFGQGTRLTVV.

This clone has a single count. V and J are TRBV30 and TRBJ2-7; D gene unclear. The V gene lost 2 bases and the J gene lost 6 bases, with 8 bases spanning the gap. Per the germline V gene, CDR1 is GTSNPN and CDR2 is SVGIG (reference sequence). CDR3 length equals 11 residues. CDR3 in amino acids: CAWSKGIEQYF. The CDR3 region has the DNA TGTGCCTGGAGTAAAGGAATCGAGCAGTACTTC.

The chain combines TRBV2 with TRBJ2-3; the D is unclear. Germline V lookup: CDR1 SNHLY, CDR2 FYNNEI. Trimming pared 2 bases from V and 2 bases from J, leaving 11 bases between. This CDR3 is 15 amino acids long. The CDR3 coding sequence is TGTGCCAGCAGTGAACTTAGTAGGGACACAGATACGCAGTATTTT. This encodes CASSELSRDTDTQYF.

The chain employs TRBV11-2 and TRBJ1-3; 7 positions match TRBD1. There are 15 residues in the CDR3. Trimming at V came to 6 bases and at J to 0 bases, leaving 5 bases not matched to a gene. Germline lookup yields CDR1 SGHAT and CDR2 FQNNGV. CDR3 region: CASRAGGLSGNTIYF. CDR3 DNA sequence: TGTGCCAGCAGAGCAGGGGGTCTCTCTGGAAACACCATATATTTT.

The chain is built from TRBV5-4 and TRBJ2-5; the D call may be TRBD1 or TRBD2 (6 bases each). Per germline, CDR1 SGHNT and CDR2 YYREEE (reference sequence). CDR3 size: 14 residues. V lost 4 bases and J lost 2, with 12 bases in between. In DNA form, the CDR3 reads TGTGCCAGCAGCGGAGGGGGGTCTCAAGAGACCCAGTACTTC. It encodes CASSGGGSQETQYF.

This chain uses TRBV18 with TRBJ1-5; tentatively, D is TRBD1 (5 bases). The CDR3 is 15 residues long. The V end was cut by 1 base, the J end by 2 bases, with 9 bases between. Germline V gives CDR1 KGHSH, CDR2 LQKENI. DNA of the CDR3: TGTGCCAGCTCACCACTTCCGGGGGGCAATCAGCCCCAGCATTTT. Amino acid sequence: CASSPLPGGNQPQHF.

The genes are TRBV11-2 and TRBJ2-5; 7 bases agree with TRBD1. Germline trimming cut 5 bases from V and 7 bases from J; bases unmatched to any gene: 4. The germline gives CDR1 SGHAT, CDR2 FQNNGV. The CDR3 runs to 12 residues. The CDR3 spells CASSRDSATQYF. The CDR3 DNA is TGTGCCAGCAGCCGGGACAGCGCGACCCAGTACTTC.

This sequence joins TRBV5-6 and TRBJ2-2; 9 bases align to TRBD2. Per germline, CDR1 SGHDT and CDR2 YYEEEE. V dropped 2 bases and J dropped 6; count of bases not matched to a gene: 8. The CDR3 extends over 16 amino acids. The DNA for the CDR3 is TGTGCCAGCAGCTTCGGCGGGGGGGGACGCGCCGGGGAGCTGTTTTTT. Its protein is CASSFGGGGRAGELFF.

The chain carries TRBV18 and TRBJ2-7; 10 nucleotides match TRBD1. The germline V gene has CDR1 KGHSH and CDR2 LQKENI. This CDR3 contains 15 residues. With 2 bases clipped from V and 6 bases from J, the junction kept 7 bases outside the gene matches. DNA of the CDR3: TGTGCCAGCTCACCATTCGGGGACAGGGGTAGCGAGCAGTACTTC. Translating it yields CASSPFGDRGSEQYF.

The chain uses TRBV13 and TRBJ2-3; D might be TRBD1 or TRBD2, each matching 5 bases. V lost 3 bases to trimming and J lost 2 bases, with 12 bases between them. Germline V gene lookup returns CDR1 PRHDT and CDR2 FYEKMQ (reference sequence). This CDR3 has 15 amino acids. CDR3 sequence reads: CASSFRTGHTDTQYF. The CDR3 DNA is TGTGCCAGCAGCTTCAGGACGGGGCACACAGATACGCAGTATTTT. The entire variable domain, with the rest obtained from reference TRBV13 and TRBJ2-3, is as follows: AAGVIQSPRHLIKEKRETATLKCYPIPRHDTVYWYQQGPGQDPQFLISFYEKMQSDKGSIPDRFSAQQFSDYHSELNMSSLELGDSALYFCASSFRTGHTDTQYFGPGTRLTVL.

The V gene is TRBV7-9, the J gene TRBJ1-3; perhaps TRBD1 as D (5 bases). The ends were cut back, 5 bases at V and 5 bases at J, with 10 bases in the middle. The V gene's germline CDR1 is SEHNR and CDR2 FQNEAQ (reference sequence). This CDR3 contains 13 residues. CDR3 sequence: CASSGGTRNTIYF. DNA of the CDR3: TGTGCCAGCAGCGGAGGGACCAGAAACACCATATATTTT.

The chain uses TRBV6-1 and TRBJ1-5; D perhaps matches TRBD1 (5 bases). Trimming pared 2 bases from V and 5 bases from J, leaving 13 bases between. Germline assignment: CDR1 MNHNS and CDR2 SASEGT. This CDR3 contains 15 residues. The chain's CDR3 is CASSEPPGRYQPQHF. CDR3 DNA sequence: TGTGCCAGCAGTGAACCCCCGGGGCGGTATCAGCCCCAGCATTTT.

The rearrangement links TRBV28 to TRBJ2-1; D unresolved. The CDR3 is 11 residues long. The V gene's germline CDR1 is MDHEN and CDR2 SYDVKM. V lost 8 bases to trimming and J lost 7 bases, with 9 bases between them. CDR3 protein: CASGTRNEQFF. In DNA form, the CDR3 reads TGTGCCAGCGGTACCCGAAATGAGCAGTTCTTC. Variable domain in full (rest from reference TRBV28 and TRBJ2-1): DVKVTQSSRYLVKRTGEKVFLECVQDMDHENMFWYRQDPGLGLRLIYFSYDVKMKEKGDIPEGYSVSREKKERFSLILESASTNQTSMYLCASGTRNEQFFGPGTRLTVL.

This clone was found a few times. The rearrangement joins TRBV7-6 to TRBJ2-5; no reliable D call. Germline CDR1 is SGHVS and CDR2 is FNYEAQ. Trimming took 3 bases from V and 0 from J, leaving 8 bases between them. CDR3 length equals 14 residues. This CDR3 is CASSFSTDQETQYF. CDR3 coding DNA: TGTGCCAGCAGCTTCTCGACGGACCAAGAGACCCAGTACTTC.

This clone was counted only a few times. The chain uses TRBV6-6 and TRBJ2-7; 8 bases fit TRBD2. Per germline, CDR1 MNHNY and CDR2 SVGAGI (reference sequence). There are 13 residues in the CDR3. The J segment lost 4 bases and the V segment lost 10 bases, leaving 9 bases of the junction unmatched. The CDR3, as DNA: TGTGCCACCAAAGAGCGGGAGCGGTACGAGCAGTACTTC. Translating gives CATKERERYEQYF.

This sequence joins TRBV30 and TRBJ2-7; D not resolved. The ends were cut back, 0 bases at V and 0 bases at J, with 12 bases in the middle. Germline V gene lookup returns CDR1 GTSNPN and CDR2 SVGIG (reference sequence). CDR3 length equals 15 residues. The CDR3 DNA sequence: TGTGCCTGGAGTGTCGCCCGCCAATACTCCTACGAGCAGTACTTC. It codes for CAWSVARQYSYEQYF. The complete variable domain, with remaining parts taken from reference TRBV30 and TRBJ2-7, reads SQTIHQWPATLVQPVGSPLSLECTVEGTSNPNLYWYRQAAGRGLQLLFYSVGIGQISSEVPQNLSASRPQDRQFILSSKKLLLSDSGFYLCAWSVARQYSYEQYFGPGTRLTVT.

This clone has more than one count but fewer than ten. The chain combines TRBV4-1 with TRBJ1-5, with D uncertain. Germline values: CDR1 MGHRA, CDR2 YSYEKL. The CDR3 spans 15 residues. V lost 1 base, J lost 2 bases, and 9 bases lay in between. CDR3 amino acids: CASSQGELGNQPQHF. In DNA form, the CDR3 reads TGCGCCAGCAGCCAAGGCGAGTTGGGCAATCAGCCCCAGCATTTT.

This chain links TRBV5-4 with TRBJ1-3; D gene uncertain. CDR1 and CDR2 from the germline V gene are SGHNT and YYREEE (reference sequence). Trimming left V 2 bases short and J 1 base short, with 7 bases between. The CDR3 is 14 residues long. The CDR3 region has the DNA TGTGCCAGCAGCTTAGGTGGTTCTGGAAACACCATATATTTT. Its translation: CASSLGGSGNTIYF.

Only one count was recorded for this clone. This chain uses TRBV9 with TRBJ2-3; tentative D call: TRBD1 (5 bases). Germline V gene lookup returns CDR1 SGDLS and CDR2 YYNGEE. This CDR3 has 14 amino acids. The V gene lost 4 bases and the J gene lost 6 bases, with 15 bases spanning the gap. The CDR3 spells CASSPTWGWDTQYF. As DNA, the CDR3 is TGTGCCAGCAGCCCGACTTGGGGCTGGGATACGCAGTATTTT.

The gene calls are TRBV7-3 and TRBJ1-1; D unclear. The CDR3 consists of 14 residues. CDR1 and CDR2 from the germline V gene are SGHTA and FQGTGA. Trimming shortened V by 5 bases and J by 1 base, and 11 bases separated the two germline ends. CDR3 region: CASSLAGTNTEAFF. CDR3 bases: TGTGCCAGCAGCCTTGCTGGCACGAACACTGAAGCTTTCTTT.

The J gene is TRBJ2-3, the V gene TRBV18, with no clear D. The CDR3 contains 17 residues. CDR1 and CDR2 from the germline V gene are KGHSH and LQKENI. The V end was cut by 4 bases, the J end by 0 bases, with 17 bases between. The CDR3 nucleotides read TGTGCCAGCTCACGCAATATAGACACCGCTAGCACAGATACGCAGTATTTT. Translated: CASSRNIDTASTDTQYF.

The rearrangement links TRBV11-3 to TRBJ2-1; 7 bases align to TRBD2. The length of the CDR3 is 14 residues. The V gene end was trimmed by 5 bases and the J gene end by 4 bases; junction bases not matched to a gene: 5. CDR1 SGHNT and CDR2 YENEEA come from the germline V gene. As DNA, the CDR3 is TGTGCCAGCAGCCCCAGCGGGGCTTACAATGAGCAGTTCTTC. Encoded protein: CASSPSGAYNEQFF. The full variable domain, its missing parts supplied by reference TRBV11-3 and TRBJ2-1, is EAGVVQSPRYKIIEKKQPVAFWCNPISGHNTLYWYLQNLGQGPELLIRYENEEAVDDSQLPKDRFSAERLKGVDSTLKIQPAELGDSAVYLCASSPSGAYNEQFFGPGTRLTVL.

V is TRBV30 and J is TRBJ1-1, with D perhaps matching TRBD1 (5 bases). Trimming left V 4 bases short and J 3 bases short, with 12 bases between. CDR3 length equals 13 residues. Germline CDR1 and CDR2: GTSNPN and SVGIG (reference sequence). The CDR3 coding sequence is TGTGCCTGGAAAACCCAGGGCCACACTGAAGCTTTCTTT. It translates to CAWKTQGHTEAFF.

DNA for the CDR3: TGTGCCAGCAGTGAAACGGGGAGGGACACCGGGGAGCTGTTTTTT. Translating it yields CASSETGRDTGELFF. The chain combines TRBV25-1 with TRBJ2-2; 7 nucleotides match TRBD2. There are 15 residues in the CDR3. Per germline, CDR1 MGHDK and CDR2 SYGVNS. Unmatched junction bases numbered 3, after V lost 2 bases and J lost 3 bases.

This chain joins TRBV5-1 and TRBJ1-2; TRBD1 matches 8 bases. This CDR3 has 19 amino acids. After removal of 4 bases from V and 4 bases from J, the junction contained 21 bases not matched to a gene. Per the germline V gene, CDR1 is SGHRS and CDR2 is YFSETQ. As DNA, the CDR3 is TGCGCCAGCAGCCTAGACCCGGGACAGGCTCGAGTCCCGCTCTATGGCTACACCTTC. This gives the protein CASSLDPGQARVPLYGYTF.

This chain uses TRBV19 with TRBJ1-2; TRBD1 aligns across 8 bases. The CDR3 is made up of 14 amino acids. After removal of 3 bases from V and 6 bases from J, the junction contained 6 bases not matched to a gene. Germline loops: CDR1 LNHDA, CDR2 SQIVND (reference sequence). CDR3 nucleotide sequence: TGTGCCAGTAGTATCATCAGGGGGCAGGATGGCTACACCTTC. Translated: CASSIIRGQDGYTF. Looking up the rest from reference TRBV19 and TRBJ1-2 gives the full variable domain: DGGITQSPKYLFRKEGQNVTLSCEQNLNHDAMYWYRQDPGQGLRLIYYSQIVNDFQKGDIAEGYSVSREKKESFPLTVTSAQKNPTAFYLCASSIIRGQDGYTFGSGTRLTVV.

This clone came up once. This sequence joins TRBV5-4 and TRBJ2-3; the match to TRBD2 covers 11 bases. Per germline, CDR1 SGHNT and CDR2 YYREEE (reference sequence). V lost 7 bases to trimming and J lost 2 bases; unmatched junction nucleotides: 12. The CDR3 sequence is 17 residues long. The CDR3 coding sequence is TGTGCCAGCGGAGGAATGGTAGCGGGGGGGGCCACAGATACGCAGTATTTT. It yields the protein CASGGMVAGGATDTQYF.

This chain connects TRBV2 to TRBJ2-2, with TRBD1 as a possible D gene (5 bases). With 7 bases removed from V and 4 bases from J, the gap between germline ends came to 16 bases. The V gene's germline CDR1 is SNHLY and CDR2 FYNNEI. The CDR3 sequence is 15 residues long. The CDR3 region is CASTQGRRGTGELFF. CDR3 DNA sequence: TGTGCCAGCACCCAGGGAAGGCGCGGCACCGGGGAGCTGTTTTTT.

The chain employs TRBV6-6 and TRBJ1-2, with 7 bases lining up with TRBD1. Per germline, CDR1 MNHNY and CDR2 SVGAGI (reference sequence). With 3 bases clipped from V and 6 bases from J, the junction kept 10 bases outside the gene matches. The CDR3 is 15 amino acids. CDR3 sequence: CASSYGRGKDDGYTF. The DNA for the CDR3 is TGTGCCAGCAGTTATGGCAGGGGGAAGGATGATGGCTACACCTTC.